This T cell receptor beta chain originates from a study of T cell responses to AZD1222 COVID-19 vaccine. Repertoires were generated with immunoSEQ multiplex PCR, while TCRdb's copy carries only in-frame clones and drops some. Among approximately 91,000 clones listed, under 95% were seen once. Study observations and caveats: White British people made up most donors, females outnumbered males, and clonal diversity was possibly underestimated. Sampling that yielded the repertoires occurred only after the peak T cell response. Nearly half of the spike-specific TCRs reportedly recognize variant regions that carry no mutations.

Whether given at about 4 or about 12 weeks, second doses were pooled. A note on this clone: Its target is not known.

The sequences come from peripheral blood, collected 28 days after the second AZD1222 dose. The sequence derives from an adult who received the AZD1222 COVID-19 vaccine.

DNA for the CDR3: TGTGCCAGCAGTTACTCGAGTTCCCAGGGTCAGTACGAGCAGTACTTC. It translates to CASSYSSSQGQYEQYF. The gene calls are TRBV6-5 and TRBJ2-7; tentative D call: TRBD1 (5 bases). The CDR3 has 16 residues. V lost 0 bases to trimming and J lost 4 bases, with 16 bases between them. Germline V gives CDR1 MNHEY, CDR2 SVGAGI.